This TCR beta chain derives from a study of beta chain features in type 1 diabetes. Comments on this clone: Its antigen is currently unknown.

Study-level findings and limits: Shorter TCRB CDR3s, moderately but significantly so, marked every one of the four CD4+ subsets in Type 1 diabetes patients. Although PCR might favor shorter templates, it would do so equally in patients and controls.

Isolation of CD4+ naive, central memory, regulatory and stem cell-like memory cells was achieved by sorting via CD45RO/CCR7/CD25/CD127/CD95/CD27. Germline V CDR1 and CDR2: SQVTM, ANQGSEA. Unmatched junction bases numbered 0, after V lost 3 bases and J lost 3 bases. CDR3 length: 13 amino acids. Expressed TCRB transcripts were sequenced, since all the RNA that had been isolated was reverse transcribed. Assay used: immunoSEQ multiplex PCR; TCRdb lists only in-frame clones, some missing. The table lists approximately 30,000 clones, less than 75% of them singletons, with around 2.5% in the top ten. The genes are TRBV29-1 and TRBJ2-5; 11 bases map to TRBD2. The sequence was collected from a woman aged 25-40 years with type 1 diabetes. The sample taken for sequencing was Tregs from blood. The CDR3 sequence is CSVDSGREETQYF. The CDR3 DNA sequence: TGCAGCGTTGATAGCGGGAGGGAAGAGACCCAGTACTTC. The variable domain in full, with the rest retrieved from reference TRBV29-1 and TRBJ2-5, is SAVISQKPSRDICQRGTSLTIQCQVDSQVTMMFWYRQQPGQSLTLIATANQGSEATYESGFVIDKFPISRPNLTFSTLTVSNMSPEDSSIYLCSVDSGREETQYFGPGTRLLVL.